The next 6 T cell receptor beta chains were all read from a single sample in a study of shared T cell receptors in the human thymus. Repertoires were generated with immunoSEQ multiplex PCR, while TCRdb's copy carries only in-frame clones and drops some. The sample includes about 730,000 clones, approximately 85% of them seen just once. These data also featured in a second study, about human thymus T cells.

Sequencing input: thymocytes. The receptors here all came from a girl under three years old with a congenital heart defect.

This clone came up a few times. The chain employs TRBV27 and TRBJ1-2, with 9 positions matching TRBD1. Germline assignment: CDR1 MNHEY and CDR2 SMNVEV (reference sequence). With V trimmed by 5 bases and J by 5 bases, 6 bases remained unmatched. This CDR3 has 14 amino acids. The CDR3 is CASSPRTGVYGYTF. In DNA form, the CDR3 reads TGTGCCAGCAGTCCACGGACAGGGGTTTATGGCTACACCTTC.

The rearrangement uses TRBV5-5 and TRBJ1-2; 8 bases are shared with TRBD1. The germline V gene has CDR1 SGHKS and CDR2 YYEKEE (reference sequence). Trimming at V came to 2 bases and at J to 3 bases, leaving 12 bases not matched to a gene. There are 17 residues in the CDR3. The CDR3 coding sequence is TGTGCCAGCAGCTTCGACAGGGGCCGCACGTTCTACTATGGCTACACCTTC. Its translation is CASSFDRGRTFYYGYTF.

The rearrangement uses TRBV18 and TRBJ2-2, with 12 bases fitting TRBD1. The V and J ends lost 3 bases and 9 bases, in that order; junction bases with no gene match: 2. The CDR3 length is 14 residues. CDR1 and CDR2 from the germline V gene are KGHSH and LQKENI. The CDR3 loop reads CASSPGTGGRELFF. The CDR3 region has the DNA TGTGCCAGCTCACCCGGGACAGGGGGCCGGGAGCTGTTTTTT. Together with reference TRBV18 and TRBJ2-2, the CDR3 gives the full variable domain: NAGVMQNPRHLVRRRGQEARLRCSPMKGHSHVYWYRQLPEEGLKFMVYLQKENIIDESGMPKERFSAEFPKEGPSILRIQQVVRGDSAAYFCASSPGTGGRELFFGEGSRLTVL.

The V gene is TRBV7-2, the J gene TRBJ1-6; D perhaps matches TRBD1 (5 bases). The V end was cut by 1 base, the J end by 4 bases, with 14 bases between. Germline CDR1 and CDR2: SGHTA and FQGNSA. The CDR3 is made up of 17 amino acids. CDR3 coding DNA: TGTGCCAGCAGCTTAGACCCGGACACGGAGTATAATTCACCCCTCCACTTT. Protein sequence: CASSLDPDTEYNSPLHF.

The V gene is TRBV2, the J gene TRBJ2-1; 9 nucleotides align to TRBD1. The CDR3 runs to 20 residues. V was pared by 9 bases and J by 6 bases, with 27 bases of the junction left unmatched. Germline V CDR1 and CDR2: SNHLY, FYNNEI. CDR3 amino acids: CARGQGTKTQFRSILNEQFF. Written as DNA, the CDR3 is TGTGCCAGGGGACAGGGAACTAAGACCCAATTCAGATCCATACTCAATGAGCAGTTCTTC.

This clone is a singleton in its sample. The CDR3: CASTLLGRTDSDDGYTF. The CDR3 DNA reads as TGTGCCAGCACCCTACTGGGCCGAACGGACTCCGACGATGGCTACACCTTC. The chain employs TRBV5-6 and TRBJ1-2; D unresolved. The V gene lost 6 bases and the J gene lost 6 bases, with 27 bases spanning the gap. Germline V gives CDR1 SGHDT, CDR2 YYEEEE. This CDR3 is 17 amino acids long.